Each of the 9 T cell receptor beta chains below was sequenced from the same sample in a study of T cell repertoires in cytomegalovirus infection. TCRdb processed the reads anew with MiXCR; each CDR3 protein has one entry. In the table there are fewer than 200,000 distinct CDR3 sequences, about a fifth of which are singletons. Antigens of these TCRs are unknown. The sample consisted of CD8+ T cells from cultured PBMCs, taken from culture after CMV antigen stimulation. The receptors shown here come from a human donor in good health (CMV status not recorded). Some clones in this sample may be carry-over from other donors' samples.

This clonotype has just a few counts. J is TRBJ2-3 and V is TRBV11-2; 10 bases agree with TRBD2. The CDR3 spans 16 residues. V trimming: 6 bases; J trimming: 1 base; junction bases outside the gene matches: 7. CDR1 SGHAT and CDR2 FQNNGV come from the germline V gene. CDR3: CASSPELAGGTDTQYF. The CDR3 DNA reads TGTGCCAGCAGTCCAGAGCTAGCGGGGGGCACAGATACGCAGTATTTT. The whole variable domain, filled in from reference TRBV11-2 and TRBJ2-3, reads EAGVAQSPRYKIIEKRQSVAFWCNPISGHATLYWYQQILGQGPKLLIQFQNNGVVDDSQLPKDRFSAERLKGVDSTLKIQPAKLEDSAVYLCASSPELAGGTDTQYFGPGTRLTVL.

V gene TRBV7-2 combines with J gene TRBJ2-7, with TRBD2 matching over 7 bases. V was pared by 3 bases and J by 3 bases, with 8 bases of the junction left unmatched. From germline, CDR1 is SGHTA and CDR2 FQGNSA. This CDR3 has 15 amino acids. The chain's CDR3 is CASSLKRGGIYEQYF. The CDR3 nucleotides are TGTGCCAGCAGCTTGAAGCGGGGTGGAATCTACGAGCAGTACTTC. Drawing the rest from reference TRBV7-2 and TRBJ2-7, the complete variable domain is GAGVSQSPSNKVTEKGKDVELRCDPISGHTALYWYRQSLGQGLEFLIYFQGNSAPDKSGLPSDRFSAERTGGSVSTLTIQRTQQEDSAVYLCASSLKRGGIYEQYFGPGTRLTVT.

The CDR3 region has the DNA TGTGCCAGCAGCTTAAAGGGCGGTGAAGCTTTCTTT. It codes for CASSLKGGEAFF. The chain recombines TRBV7-9 with TRBJ1-1, with D unresolved. The ends were cut back, 2 bases at V and 7 bases at J, with 8 bases in the middle. Germline values: CDR1 SEHNR, CDR2 FQNEAQ (reference sequence). The CDR3 loop spans 12 amino acids.

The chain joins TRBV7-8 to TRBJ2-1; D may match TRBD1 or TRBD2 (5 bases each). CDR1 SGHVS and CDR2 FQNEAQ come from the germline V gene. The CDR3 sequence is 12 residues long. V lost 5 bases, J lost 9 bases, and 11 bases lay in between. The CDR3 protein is CASSQGEVEQFF. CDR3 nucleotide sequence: TGTGCCAGCAGCCAGGGAGAGGTTGAGCAGTTCTTC.

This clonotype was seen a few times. The CDR3 loop is CASILLGTADTQYF. CDR3 coding DNA: TGTGCCAGCATCCTTCTTGGGACTGCAGATACGCAGTATTTT. The chain recombines TRBV12-3 or TRBV12-4 with TRBJ2-3, with a possible D match to TRBD2 (6 bases). V lost 7 bases to trimming and J lost 4 bases, with 15 bases between them. This CDR3 is built from 14 residues.

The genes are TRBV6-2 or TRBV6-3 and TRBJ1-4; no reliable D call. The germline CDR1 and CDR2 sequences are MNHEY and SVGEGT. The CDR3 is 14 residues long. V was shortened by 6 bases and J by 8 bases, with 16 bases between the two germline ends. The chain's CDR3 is CASRDLTRPEKLFF. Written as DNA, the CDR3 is TGTGCCAGCAGGGACTTGACACGCCCCGAAAAACTGTTTTTT.

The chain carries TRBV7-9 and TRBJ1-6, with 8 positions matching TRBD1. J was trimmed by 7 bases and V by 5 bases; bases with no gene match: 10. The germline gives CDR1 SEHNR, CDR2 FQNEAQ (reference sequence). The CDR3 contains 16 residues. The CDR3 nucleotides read TGTGCCAGCAGCCTGGACAGGGAGGGACGAAATTCACCCCTCCACTTT. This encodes CASSLDREGRNSPLHF.

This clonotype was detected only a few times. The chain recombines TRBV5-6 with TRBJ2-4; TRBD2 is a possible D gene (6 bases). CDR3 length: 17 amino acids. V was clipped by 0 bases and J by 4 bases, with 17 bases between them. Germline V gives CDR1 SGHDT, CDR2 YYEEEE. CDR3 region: CASSLEVGQGLKNIQYF. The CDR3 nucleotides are TGTGCCAGCAGCTTGGAGGTAGGGCAGGGACTTAAAAACATTCAGTACTTC. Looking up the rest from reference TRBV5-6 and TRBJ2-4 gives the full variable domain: DAGVTQSPTHLIKTRGQQVTLRCSPKSGHDTVSWYQQALGQGPQFIFQYYEEEERQRGNFPDRFSGHQFPNYSSELNVNALLLGDSALYLCASSLEVGQGLKNIQYFGAGTRLSVL.

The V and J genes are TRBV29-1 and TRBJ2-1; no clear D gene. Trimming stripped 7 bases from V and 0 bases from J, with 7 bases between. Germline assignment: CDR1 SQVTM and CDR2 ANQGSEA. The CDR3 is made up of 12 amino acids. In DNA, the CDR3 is TGCAGCGCGTATAGCTCCTACAATGAGCAGTTCTTC. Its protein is CSAYSSYNEQFF.